This TCR beta chain was captured by sequencing in a study of CD8+ T cells in alopecia areata. Study overall: A regimen of oral tofacitinib, 5 to 10 mg twice daily, was given to treated patients.

The CDR3 totals 11 residues. CDR1 and CDR2 (germline): SQVTM, ANQGSEA. Trimming left V 4 bases short and J 5 bases short, with 8 bases between. This clone has only a few counts. Reverse transcription of extracted RNA yielded cDNA, which provided the sequencing template. The repertoire was sequenced with immunoSEQ multiplex PCR; TCRdb's copy has only in-frame clones and lacks some. This repertoire shows roughly 73,000 clones, over 25% found once; its top ten account for about 15%. As to treatment: oral pan-JAK inhibitor, 5-10 mg twice daily. Sequencing was performed on CD8+ T cells sorted from blood, taken at week 4, from a patient treated with tofacitinib. This chain connects TRBV29-1 to TRBJ1-1; unclear D gene. The clonotype comes from a human donor with alopecia areata. This CDR3 is CSVGLPTEAFF. In DNA, the CDR3 is TGCAGCGTTGGACTACCAACTGAAGCTTTCTTT.